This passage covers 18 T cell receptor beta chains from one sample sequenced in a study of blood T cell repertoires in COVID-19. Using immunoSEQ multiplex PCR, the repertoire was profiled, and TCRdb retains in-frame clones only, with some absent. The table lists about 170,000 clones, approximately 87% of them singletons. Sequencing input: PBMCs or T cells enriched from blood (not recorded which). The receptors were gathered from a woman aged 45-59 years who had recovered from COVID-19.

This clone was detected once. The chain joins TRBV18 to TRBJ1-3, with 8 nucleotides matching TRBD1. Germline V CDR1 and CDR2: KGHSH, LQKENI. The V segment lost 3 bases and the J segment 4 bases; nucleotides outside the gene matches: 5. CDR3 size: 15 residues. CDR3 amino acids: CASSPRTGSGNTIYF. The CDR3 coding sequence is TGTGCCAGCTCACCTCGGACAGGGTCGGGAAACACCATATATTTT.

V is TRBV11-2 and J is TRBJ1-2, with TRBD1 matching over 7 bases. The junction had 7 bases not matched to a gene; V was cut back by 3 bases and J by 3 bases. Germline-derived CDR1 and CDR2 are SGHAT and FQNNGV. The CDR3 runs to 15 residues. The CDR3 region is CASSFPTGLYYGYTF. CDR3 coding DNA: TGTGCCAGCAGCTTCCCGACAGGGCTATACTATGGCTACACCTTC.

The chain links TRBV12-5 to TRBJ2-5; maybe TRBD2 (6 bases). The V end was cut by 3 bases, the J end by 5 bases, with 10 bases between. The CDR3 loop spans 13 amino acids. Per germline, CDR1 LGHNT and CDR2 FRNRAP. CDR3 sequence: CASGFGRGETQYF. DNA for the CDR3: TGTGCTAGTGGTTTCGGGAGAGGGGAGACCCAGTACTTC.

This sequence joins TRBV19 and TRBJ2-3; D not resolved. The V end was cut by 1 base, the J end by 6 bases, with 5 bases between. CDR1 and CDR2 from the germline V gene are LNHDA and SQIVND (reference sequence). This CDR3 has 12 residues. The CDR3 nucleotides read TGTGCCAGTAGTATAGCTGCGGATACGCAGTATTTT. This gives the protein CASSIAADTQYF.

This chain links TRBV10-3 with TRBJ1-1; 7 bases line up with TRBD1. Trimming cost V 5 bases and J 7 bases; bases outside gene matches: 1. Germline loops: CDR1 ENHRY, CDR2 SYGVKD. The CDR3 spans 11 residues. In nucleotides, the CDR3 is TGTGCCATCAGTCGACAGGGTGAAGCTTTCTTT. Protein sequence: CAISRQGEAFF.

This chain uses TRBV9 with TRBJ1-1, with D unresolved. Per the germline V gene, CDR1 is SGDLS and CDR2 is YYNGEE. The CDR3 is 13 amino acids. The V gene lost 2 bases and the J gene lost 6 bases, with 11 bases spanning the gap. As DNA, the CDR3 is TGTGCCAGCAGCGTGTTTAGTATTGCTGAAGCTTTCTTT. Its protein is CASSVFSIAEAFF.

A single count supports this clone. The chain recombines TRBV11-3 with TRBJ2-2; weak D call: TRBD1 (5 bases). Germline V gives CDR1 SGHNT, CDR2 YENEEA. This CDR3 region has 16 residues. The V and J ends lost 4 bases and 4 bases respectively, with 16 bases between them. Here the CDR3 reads CASSSLSGAGTGELFF. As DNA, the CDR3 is TGTGCCAGCAGCTCCTTGAGTGGGGCTGGCACCGGGGAGCTGTTTTTT.

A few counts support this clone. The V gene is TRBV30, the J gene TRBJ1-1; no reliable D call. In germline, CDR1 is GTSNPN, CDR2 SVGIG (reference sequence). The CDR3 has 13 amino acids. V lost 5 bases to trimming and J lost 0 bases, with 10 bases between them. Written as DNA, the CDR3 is TGTGCCTGGGCCCCACAGATGAACACTGAAGCTTTCTTT. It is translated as CAWAPQMNTEAFF.

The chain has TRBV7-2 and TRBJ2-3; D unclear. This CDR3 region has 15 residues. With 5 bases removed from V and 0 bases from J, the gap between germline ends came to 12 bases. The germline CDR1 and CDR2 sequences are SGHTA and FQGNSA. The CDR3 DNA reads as TGTGCCAGCAGCCATTACGCGACTAGCACAGATACGCAGTATTTT. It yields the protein CASSHYATSTDTQYF.

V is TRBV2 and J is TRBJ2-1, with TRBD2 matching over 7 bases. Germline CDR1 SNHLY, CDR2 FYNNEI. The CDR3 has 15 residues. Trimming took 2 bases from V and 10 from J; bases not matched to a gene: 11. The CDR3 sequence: CASSEYGTIQWEQFF. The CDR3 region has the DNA TGTGCCAGCAGTGAATACGGGACTATACAATGGGAGCAGTTCTTC.

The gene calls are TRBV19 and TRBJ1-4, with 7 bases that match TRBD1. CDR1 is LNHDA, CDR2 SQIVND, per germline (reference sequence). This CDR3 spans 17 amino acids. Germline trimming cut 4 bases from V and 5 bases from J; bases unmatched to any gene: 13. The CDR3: CASSKRSVRDSNEKLFF. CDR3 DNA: TGTGCCAGTAGTAAGCGATCGGTCCGGGACAGCAATGAAAAACTGTTTTTT.

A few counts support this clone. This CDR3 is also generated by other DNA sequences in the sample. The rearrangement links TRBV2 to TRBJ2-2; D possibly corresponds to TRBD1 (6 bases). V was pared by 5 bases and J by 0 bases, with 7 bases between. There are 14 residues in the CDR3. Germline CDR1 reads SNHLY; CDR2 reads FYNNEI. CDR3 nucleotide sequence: TGTGCCAGCAGTCGGACAGCGAACACCGGGGAGCTGTTTTTT. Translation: CASSRTANTGELFF.

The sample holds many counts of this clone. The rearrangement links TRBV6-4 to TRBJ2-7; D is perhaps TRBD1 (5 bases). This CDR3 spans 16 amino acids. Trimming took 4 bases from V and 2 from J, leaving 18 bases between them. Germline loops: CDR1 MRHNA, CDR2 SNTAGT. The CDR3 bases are TGTGCCAGCAGTGGAAAGGGCAGGGTGGATCCCTACGAGCAGTACGTC. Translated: CASSGKGRVDPYEQYV.

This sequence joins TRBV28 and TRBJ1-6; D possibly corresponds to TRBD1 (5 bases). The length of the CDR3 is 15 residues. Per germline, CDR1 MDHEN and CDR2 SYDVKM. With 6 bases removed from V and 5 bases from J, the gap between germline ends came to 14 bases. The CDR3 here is CASRPQGQDNSPLHF. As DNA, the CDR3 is TGTGCCAGCAGGCCCCAGGGTCAGGATAATTCACCCCTCCACTTT.

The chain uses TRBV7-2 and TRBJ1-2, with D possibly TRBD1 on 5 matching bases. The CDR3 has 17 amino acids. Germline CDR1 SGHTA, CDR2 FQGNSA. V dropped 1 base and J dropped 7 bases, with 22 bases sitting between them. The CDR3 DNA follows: TGTGCCAGCAGCTTAGTCCAGGGTGGGGTGTTCGTTGGTGGCTACACCTTC. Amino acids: CASSLVQGGVFVGGYTF.

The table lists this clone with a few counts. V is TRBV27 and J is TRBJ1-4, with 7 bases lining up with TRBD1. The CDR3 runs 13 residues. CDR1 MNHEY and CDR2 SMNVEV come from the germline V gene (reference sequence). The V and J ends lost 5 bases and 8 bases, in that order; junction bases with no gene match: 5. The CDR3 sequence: CASSKRTGEKLFF. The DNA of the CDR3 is TGTGCCAGCAGTAAAAGGACAGGCGAAAAACTGTTTTTT.

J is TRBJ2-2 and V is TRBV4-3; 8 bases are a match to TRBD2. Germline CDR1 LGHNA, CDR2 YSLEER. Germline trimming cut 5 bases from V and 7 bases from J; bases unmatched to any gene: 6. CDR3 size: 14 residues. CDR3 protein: CASSDGTSVGELFF. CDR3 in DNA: TGCGCCAGCAGCGACGGGACTAGTGTCGGGGAGCTGTTTTTT.

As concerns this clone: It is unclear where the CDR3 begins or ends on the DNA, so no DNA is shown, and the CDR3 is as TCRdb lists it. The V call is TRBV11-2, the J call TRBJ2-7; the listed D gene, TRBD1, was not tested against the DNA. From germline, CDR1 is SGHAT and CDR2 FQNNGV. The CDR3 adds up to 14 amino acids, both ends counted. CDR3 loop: CASSSPWGQGILYV.